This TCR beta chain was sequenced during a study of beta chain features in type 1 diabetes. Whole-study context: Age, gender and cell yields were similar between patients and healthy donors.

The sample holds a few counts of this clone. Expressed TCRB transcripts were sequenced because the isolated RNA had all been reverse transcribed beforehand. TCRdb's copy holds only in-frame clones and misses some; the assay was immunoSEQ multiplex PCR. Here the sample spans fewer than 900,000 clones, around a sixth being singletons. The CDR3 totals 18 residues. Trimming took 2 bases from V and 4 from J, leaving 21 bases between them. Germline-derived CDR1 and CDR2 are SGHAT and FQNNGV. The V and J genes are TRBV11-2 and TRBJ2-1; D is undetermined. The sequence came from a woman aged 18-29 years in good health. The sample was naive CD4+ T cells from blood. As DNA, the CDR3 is TGTGCCAGCAGCTTATCAGTACAACCGGTCGCGTGGTACAATGAGCAGTTCTTC. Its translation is CASSLSVQPVAWYNEQFF.